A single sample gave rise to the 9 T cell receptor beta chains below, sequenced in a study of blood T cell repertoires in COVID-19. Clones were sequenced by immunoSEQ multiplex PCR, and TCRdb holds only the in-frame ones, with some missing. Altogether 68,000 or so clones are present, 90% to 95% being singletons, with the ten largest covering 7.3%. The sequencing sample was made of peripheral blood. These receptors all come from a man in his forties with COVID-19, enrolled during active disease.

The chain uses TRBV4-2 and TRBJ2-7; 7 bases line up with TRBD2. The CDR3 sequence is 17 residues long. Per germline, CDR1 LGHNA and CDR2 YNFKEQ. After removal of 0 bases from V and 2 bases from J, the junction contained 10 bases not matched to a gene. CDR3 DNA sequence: TGTGCCAGCAGCCAAGAGAAGTCGAGCGGACTAGCCTACGAGCAGTACTTC. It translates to CASSQEKSSGLAYEQYF.

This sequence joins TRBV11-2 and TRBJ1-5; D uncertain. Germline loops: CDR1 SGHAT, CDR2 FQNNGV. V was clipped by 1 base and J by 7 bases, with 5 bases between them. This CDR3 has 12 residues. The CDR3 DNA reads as TGTGCCAGCAGCTTAGGAGTCCAGCCCCAGCATTTT. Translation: CASSLGVQPQHF.

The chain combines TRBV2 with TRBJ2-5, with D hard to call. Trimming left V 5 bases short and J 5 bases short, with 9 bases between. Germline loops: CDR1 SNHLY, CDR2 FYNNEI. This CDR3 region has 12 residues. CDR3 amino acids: CASSFYAETQYF. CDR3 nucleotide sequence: TGTGCCAGCAGTTTTTATGCGGAGACCCAGTACTTC.

The CDR3: CASSLAGREGSPLHF. The CDR3, as DNA: TGTGCCAGCAGCTTAGCGGGCAGGGAGGGTTCACCCCTCCACTTT. The V gene is TRBV7-9, the J gene TRBJ1-6; perhaps TRBD1 as D (5 bases). V lost 0 bases and J lost 9, with 12 bases in between. CDR1 is SEHNR, CDR2 FQNEAQ, per germline (reference sequence). The CDR3 sequence is 15 residues long.

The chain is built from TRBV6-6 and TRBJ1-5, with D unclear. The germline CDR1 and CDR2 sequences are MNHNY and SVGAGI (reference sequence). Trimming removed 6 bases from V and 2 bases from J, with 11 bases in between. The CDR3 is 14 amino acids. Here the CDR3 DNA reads TGTGCCAGCAGACCTCAGTTGGGCAATCAGCCCCAGCATTTT. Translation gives CASRPQLGNQPQHF.

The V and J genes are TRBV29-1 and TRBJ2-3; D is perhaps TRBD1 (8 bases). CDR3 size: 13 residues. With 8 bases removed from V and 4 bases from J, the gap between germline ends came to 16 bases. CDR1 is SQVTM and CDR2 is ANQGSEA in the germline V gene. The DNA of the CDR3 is TGCAGCCACGGACAGGGAGGGGCAGATACGCAGTATTTT. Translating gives CSHGQGGADTQYF.

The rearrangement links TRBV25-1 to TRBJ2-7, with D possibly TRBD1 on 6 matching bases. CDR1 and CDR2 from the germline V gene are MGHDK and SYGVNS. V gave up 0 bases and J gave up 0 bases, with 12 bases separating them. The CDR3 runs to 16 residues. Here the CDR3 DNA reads TGTGCCAGCAGTGAATATGGGGGCAAAAGCTCCTACGAGCAGTACTTC. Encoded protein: CASSEYGGKSSYEQYF.

The CDR3 DNA reads TGCGCCAGCAGTCAATCATCCGGGGGTGAGGGGAACACTGAAGCTTTCTTT. This gives the protein CASSQSSGGEGNTEAFF. The chain recombines TRBV23-1 with TRBJ1-1; D perhaps matches TRBD1 (5 bases). TRBV23-1 is sorted into the ORF group, with uncertain function. V lost 0 bases and J lost 1, with 15 bases in between. The CDR3 length is 17 residues.

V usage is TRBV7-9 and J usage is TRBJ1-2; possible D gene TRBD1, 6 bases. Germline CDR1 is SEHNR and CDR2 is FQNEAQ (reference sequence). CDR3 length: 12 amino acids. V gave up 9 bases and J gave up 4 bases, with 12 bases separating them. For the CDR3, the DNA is TGTGCCAGTAGGGGGGGTACCTATGGCTACACCTTC. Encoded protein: CASRGGTYGYTF.